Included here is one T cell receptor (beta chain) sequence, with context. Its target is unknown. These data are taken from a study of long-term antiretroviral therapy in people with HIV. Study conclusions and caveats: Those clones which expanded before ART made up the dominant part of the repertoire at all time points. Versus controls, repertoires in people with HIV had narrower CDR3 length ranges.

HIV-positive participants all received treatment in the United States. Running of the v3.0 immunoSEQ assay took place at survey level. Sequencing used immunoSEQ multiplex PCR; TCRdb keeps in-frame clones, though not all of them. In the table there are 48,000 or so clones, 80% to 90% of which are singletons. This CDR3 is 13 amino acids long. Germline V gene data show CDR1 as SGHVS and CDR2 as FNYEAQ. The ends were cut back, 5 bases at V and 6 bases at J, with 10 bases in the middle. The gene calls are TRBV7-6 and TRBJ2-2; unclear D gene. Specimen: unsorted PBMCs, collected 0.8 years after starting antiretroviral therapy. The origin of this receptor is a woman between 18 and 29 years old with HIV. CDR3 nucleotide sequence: TGTGCCAGCAGCATAAGTGGCGCCGGGGAGCTGTTTTTT. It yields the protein CASSISGAGELFF.